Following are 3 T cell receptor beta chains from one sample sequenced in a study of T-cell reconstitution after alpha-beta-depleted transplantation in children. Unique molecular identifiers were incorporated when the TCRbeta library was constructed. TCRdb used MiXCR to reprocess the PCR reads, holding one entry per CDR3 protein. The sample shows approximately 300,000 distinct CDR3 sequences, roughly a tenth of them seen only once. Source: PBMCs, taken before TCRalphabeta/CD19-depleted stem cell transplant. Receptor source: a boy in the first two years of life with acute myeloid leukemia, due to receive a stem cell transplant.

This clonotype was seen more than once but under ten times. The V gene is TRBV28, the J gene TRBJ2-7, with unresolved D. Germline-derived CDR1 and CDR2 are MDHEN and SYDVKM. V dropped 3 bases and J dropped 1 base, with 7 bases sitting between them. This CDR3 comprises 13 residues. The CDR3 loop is CASSFPQSYEQYF. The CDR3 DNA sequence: TGTGCCAGCAGTTTCCCTCAATCCTACGAGCAGTACTTC.

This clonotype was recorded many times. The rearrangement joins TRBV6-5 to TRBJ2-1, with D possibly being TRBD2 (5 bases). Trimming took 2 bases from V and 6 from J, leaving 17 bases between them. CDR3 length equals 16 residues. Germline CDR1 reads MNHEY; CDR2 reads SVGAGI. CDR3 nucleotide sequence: TGTGCCAGCAGTTACCACTCACTAGATCTGGGCAATGAGCAGTTCTTC. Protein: CASSYHSLDLGNEQFF.

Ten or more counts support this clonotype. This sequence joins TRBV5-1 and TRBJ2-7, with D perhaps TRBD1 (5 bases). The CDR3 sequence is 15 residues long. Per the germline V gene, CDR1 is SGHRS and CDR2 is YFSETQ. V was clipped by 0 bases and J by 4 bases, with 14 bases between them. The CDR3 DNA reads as TGCGCCAGCAGCTTGGGAGACAGCCCCACGTACGAGCAGTACTTC. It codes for CASSLGDSPTYEQYF.